This T cell receptor beta chain emerged from a study of cytomegalovirus exposure and HLA in healthy donors. Notes on the study in general: Testing in vitro showed a few CMV-associated chains specific for CMV antigens. Indistinguishable V segments such as TRBV6-2 and TRBV6-3 were excluded.

In the PCR, 60 Vbeta and 13 Jbeta primers were used. The method was immunoSEQ multiplex PCR; TCRdb's version includes in-frame clones alone and lacks a portion of them. The data show about 94,000 clones, with approximately 7.6% seen just once and 2% to 2.5% held by the top ten. This CDR3 comprises 15 residues. V lost 6 bases and J lost 1, with 13 bases in between. Germline lookup yields CDR1 SGHDT and CDR2 YYEEEE. As regards this clone: The target antigen is unknown.

The chain uses TRBV5-6 and TRBJ2-2; D perhaps matches TRBD2 (6 bases). This receptor was taken from a man aged 45-65 years in good health and CMV-seronegative. The sample taken for sequencing was PBMCs. CDR3: CASTQEGMNTGELFF. The CDR3 bases are TGTGCCAGCACTCAGGAGGGGATGAACACCGGGGAGCTGTTTTTT. The entire variable domain, with the rest obtained from reference TRBV5-6 and TRBJ2-2, is as follows: DAGVTQSPTHLIKTRGQQVTLRCSPKSGHDTVSWYQQALGQGPQFIFQYYEEEERQRGNFPDRFSGHQFPNYSSELNVNALLLGDSALYLCASTQEGMNTGELFFGEGSRLTVL.